These 23 T cell receptor beta chains came from one sample sequenced in a study of CD8 T cells in ankylosing spondylitis. A single record per CDR3 protein comes from TCRdb applying MiXCR to the 5' RACE reads. The sample comprises 69,000 or so distinct CDR3 sequences, roughly 5.2% of which are singletons, and about 2.2% rests with the top ten. The material sequenced was blood, either unsorted or a sorted T cell fraction (not recorded which). These receptors originate from a male donor with ankylosing spondylitis or in good health (not recorded which).

This clonotype came up many times. J is TRBJ2-4 and V is TRBV21-1; the table gives TRBD1 as D, unverified against the DNA. TRBV21-1 is noted as a pseudogene. CDR3 length: 14 amino acids. The CDR3 bases are TGTGCCAGCAGCAAAGGGGGGGGGGACAGCATTCAGTACTTC. Its translation is CASSKGGGDSIQYF.

In its sample, this clonotype was seen many times. This sequence joins TRBV24-1 and TRBJ1-5; 10 nucleotides align to TRBD1. Germline values: CDR1 KGHDR, CDR2 SFDVKD. The CDR3 is 16 amino acids. V was clipped by 5 bases and J by 2 bases; unmatched bases: 5. CDR3 loop: CATSGQGAKGNQPQHF. CDR3 DNA sequence: TGTGCCACCAGTGGACAGGGGGCGAAGGGCAATCAGCCCCAGCATTTT.

The table lists this clonotype with many counts. The gene calls are TRBV7-2 and TRBJ2-5; TRBD2 is a possible D gene (6 bases). The CDR3 totals 14 residues. Germline loops: CDR1 SGHTA, CDR2 FQGNSA. The DNA for the CDR3 is TGTGCGGGATCGACTAGTGGGGGTCAAGAGACCCAGTACTTC. This encodes CAGSTSGGQETQYF.

This clonotype has at least ten counts. This chain connects TRBV7-3 to TRBJ2-3; the D gene is possibly TRBD2 (6 bases). CDR1 SGHTA and CDR2 FQGTGA come from the germline V gene. Trimming took off 4 bases at V and 2 bases at J, with 22 bases between the two ends. This CDR3 contains 18 residues. In DNA, the CDR3 is TGTGCCAGCAGCTGGGACTTGATCCCGACAGATCACACAGATACGCAGTATTTT. This translates into CASSWDLIPTDHTDTQYF.

There are many counts of this clonotype. The gene calls are TRBV2 and TRBJ2-7; 7 positions match TRBD1. The length of the CDR3 is 12 residues. With V trimmed by 10 bases and J by 0 bases, 3 bases remained unmatched. Per the germline V gene, CDR1 is SNHLY and CDR2 is FYNNEI. CDR3 loop: CATRDSSYEQYF. For the CDR3, the DNA is TGTGCCACCCGGGACAGCTCCTACGAGCAGTACTTC.

This clonotype occurred many times. The gene calls are TRBV5-1 and TRBJ1-4, with D possibly TRBD1 on 5 matching bases. Germline loops: CDR1 SGHRS, CDR2 YFSETQ. With 0 bases removed from V and 2 bases from J, the gap between germline ends came to 11 bases. The CDR3 runs to 16 residues. CDR3 nucleotide sequence: TGCGCCAGCAGCTTGGGGGGCGCGGTCACTAATGAAAAACTGTTTTTT. Its translation: CASSLGGAVTNEKLFF.

Ten or more counts support this clonotype. The V and J genes are TRBV14 and TRBJ2-5, with unresolved D. This CDR3 is 15 amino acids long. V lost 5 bases and J 4 bases, leaving 17 bases between the germline ends. Germline V gene lookup returns CDR1 SGHDN and CDR2 FVKESK. In nucleotides, the CDR3 is TGTGCCAGCAGCTACTCGACCCGGATCGGAGAGACCCAGTACTTC. Its protein is CASSYSTRIGETQYF.

This clonotype was seen many times. The gene calls are TRBV27 and TRBJ2-1, with D possibly TRBD2 on 6 matching bases. Germline values: CDR1 MNHEY, CDR2 SMNVEV (reference sequence). The CDR3 is 14 residues long. V was shortened by 5 bases and J by 4 bases, with 12 bases between the two germline ends. The CDR3 region is CASSQLAEYNEQFF. In DNA, the CDR3 is TGTGCCAGCAGTCAACTAGCAGAGTACAATGAGCAGTTCTTC.

This clonotype was seen repeatedly, ten times or more. The rearrangement joins TRBV29-1 to TRBJ1-2; maybe TRBD1 (6 bases). Deletions cut 0 bases from V and 8 bases from J, with 13 bases between. Germline lookup yields CDR1 SQVTM and CDR2 ANQGSEA. This CDR3 has 13 amino acids. CDR3 coding DNA: TGCAGCGTTGAAGATGGGGGCGCGGGGGGCTACACCTTC. This codes for CSVEDGGAGGYTF.

This clonotype came up many times. The rearrangement uses TRBV12-3 or TRBV12-4 and TRBJ2-7; no clear D. The CDR3 contains 13 residues. V lost 1 base to trimming and J lost 2 bases, with 6 bases between them. The CDR3 spells CASSLVHPYEQYF. The CDR3 coding sequence is TGTGCCAGCAGTTTAGTCCATCCCTACGAGCAGTACTTC.

This clonotype was picked up many times. The rearrangement links TRBV19 to TRBJ2-2, with 8 positions matching TRBD1. Germline V gene sequence: CDR1 LNHDA, CDR2 SQIVND (reference sequence). V was clipped by 6 bases and J by 4 bases; unmatched bases: 4. The CDR3 extends over 14 amino acids. CDR3 protein: CASRETGATGELFF. The CDR3 DNA reads TGTGCCAGTAGGGAGACAGGGGCCACCGGGGAGCTGTTTTTT.

This clonotype occurred many times. J is TRBJ1-4 and V is TRBV20-1; 9 positions match TRBD1. V dropped 4 bases and J dropped 5; count of bases not matched to a gene: 5. Germline lookup yields CDR1 DFQATT and CDR2 SNEGSKA (reference sequence). This CDR3 is built from 14 residues. The DNA for the CDR3 is TGCAGTGCTACTTCCGGGACAGGGAATGAAAAACTGTTTTTT. It encodes CSATSGTGNEKLFF.

This clonotype was seen repeatedly, ten times or more. V and J are TRBV28 and TRBJ2-3; a possible D gene is TRBD2 (5 bases). The V gene's germline CDR1 is MDHEN and CDR2 SYDVKM. The CDR3 sequence is 16 residues long. The V and J ends lost 2 bases and 2 bases respectively, with 14 bases between them. CDR3 bases: TGTGCCAGCAGTTTACCCGGGATCGCCTCCACAGATACGCAGTATTTT. Translating gives CASSLPGIASTDTQYF.

This clonotype was recorded at least ten times. The chain is built from TRBV25-1 and TRBJ2-5, with unresolved D. Germline V lookup: CDR1 MGHDK, CDR2 SYGVNS. Trimming stripped 6 bases from V and 5 bases from J, with 7 bases between. The CDR3 has 11 residues. The CDR3 reads CASRVEETQYF. The CDR3 bases are TGTGCCAGCAGGGTTGAGGAGACCCAGTACTTC.

This clonotype was counted many times. The chain recombines TRBV6-1 with TRBJ2-1; D call uncertain. The CDR3 totals 15 residues. V lost 6 bases, J lost 8 bases, and 20 bases lay in between. Germline V gene sequence: CDR1 MNHNS, CDR2 SASEGT. The CDR3 DNA sequence: TGTGCCAGCAGGGAGAATCGGGTGGGCTTTCATGAGCAGTTCTTC. Protein product: CASRENRVGFHEQFF.

This clonotype was recorded many times. The J gene is TRBJ2-3, the V gene TRBV2; D possibly matches TRBD1 or TRBD2 (5 bases each). Trimming removed 6 bases from V and 2 bases from J, with 12 bases in between. CDR1 and CDR2 (germline): SNHLY, FYNNEI. This CDR3 is 14 amino acids long. CDR3 DNA sequence: TGTGCCAGCAGCTACGGGGCGATCACAGATACGCAGTATTTT. The encoded protein is CASSYGAITDTQYF.

This clonotype has ten or more counts. The genes are TRBV11-2 and TRBJ2-7; 7 positions agree with TRBD1. CDR3 length equals 14 residues. V lost 5 bases and J lost 0; bases outside the gene matches: 4. From germline, CDR1 is SGHAT and CDR2 FQNNGV. The CDR3 nucleotides read TGTGCCAGCAGCCATCGGGACAGCTCCTACGAGCAGTACTTC. Encoded protein: CASSHRDSSYEQYF.

The table lists this clonotype with many counts. The CDR3 sequence: CASSLDVANTGELFF. The CDR3 DNA reads TGCGCCAGCAGCTTGGATGTGGCGAACACCGGGGAGCTGTTTTTT. This chain connects TRBV5-1 to TRBJ2-2; D is undetermined. The V and J ends lost 0 bases and 0 bases respectively, with 6 bases between them. CDR1 and CDR2 (germline): SGHRS, YFSETQ. This CDR3 is 15 amino acids long.

This clonotype has ten or more counts. The chain has TRBV7-2 and TRBJ2-1, with TRBD2 matching 10 bases. The germline CDR1 and CDR2 sequences are SGHTA and FQGNSA. The CDR3 has 15 amino acids. Unmatched junction bases numbered 8, after V lost 5 bases and J lost 7 bases. CDR3 DNA: TGTGCCAGCAGCAGCACTAGCGGGGCCGGGAATGAGCAGTTCTTC. Its translation: CASSSTSGAGNEQFF.

This clonotype was recorded many times. DNA of the CDR3: TGTGCCAGCAGTTTTTCGGGTTGGAATGAGCAGTTCTTC. Amino acids: CASSFSGWNEQFF. The chain links TRBV12-3 or TRBV12-4 to TRBJ2-1; D unresolved. V lost 3 bases, J lost 7 bases, and 10 bases lay in between. The CDR3 spans 13 residues.

This clonotype was counted ten times or more. The chain joins TRBV20-1 to TRBJ2-7; D gene ambiguous. Germline V gives CDR1 DFQATT, CDR2 SNEGSKA (reference sequence). The CDR3 contains 11 residues. The ends were cut back, 3 bases at V and 3 bases at J, with 6 bases in the middle. The CDR3 sequence: CSARESYEQYF. The CDR3 DNA is TGCAGTGCTAGGGAAAGCTACGAGCAGTACTTC.

There are a few counts of this clonotype. The chain joins TRBV11-2 to TRBJ2-5; D assignment may be TRBD1 or TRBD2 (6 bases each). V lost 0 bases and J lost 11, with 10 bases in between. The CDR3 totals 12 residues. CDR1 and CDR2 (germline): SGHAT, FQNNGV. The CDR3 sequence: CASSLDSGAQYF. CDR3 coding DNA: TGTGCCAGCAGCTTAGATTCGGGGGCTCAGTACTTC.

This clonotype was detected many times. The CDR3: CAISEPTDTDTQYF. Here the CDR3 DNA reads TGTGCCATCAGTGAGCCGACAGACACAGATACGCAGTATTTT. The rearrangement joins TRBV10-3 to TRBJ2-3, with D possibly being TRBD1 (5 bases). Trimming took off 2 bases at V and 2 bases at J, with 8 bases between the two ends. This CDR3 region has 14 residues. In germline, CDR1 is ENHRY, CDR2 SYGVKD.